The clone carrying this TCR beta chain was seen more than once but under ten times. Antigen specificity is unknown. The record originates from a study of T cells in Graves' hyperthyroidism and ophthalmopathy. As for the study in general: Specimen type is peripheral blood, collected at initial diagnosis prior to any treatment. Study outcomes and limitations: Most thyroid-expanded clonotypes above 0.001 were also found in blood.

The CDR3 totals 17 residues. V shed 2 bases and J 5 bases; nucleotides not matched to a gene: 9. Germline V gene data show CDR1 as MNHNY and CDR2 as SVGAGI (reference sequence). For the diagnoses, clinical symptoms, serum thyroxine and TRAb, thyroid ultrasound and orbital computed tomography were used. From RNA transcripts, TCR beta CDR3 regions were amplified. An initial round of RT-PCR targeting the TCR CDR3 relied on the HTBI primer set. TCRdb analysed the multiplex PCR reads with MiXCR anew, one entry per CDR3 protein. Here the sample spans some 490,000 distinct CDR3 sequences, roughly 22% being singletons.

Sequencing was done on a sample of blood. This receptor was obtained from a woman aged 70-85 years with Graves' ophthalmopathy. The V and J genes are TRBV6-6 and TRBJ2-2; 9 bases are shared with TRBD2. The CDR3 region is CASSYDAITSGTGELFF. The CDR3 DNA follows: TGTGCCAGCAGTTACGACGCCATTACTAGCGGGACCGGGGAGCTGTTTTTT.